The 2 T cell receptor beta chains given below trace back to one sample, sequenced in a study of blood T cell repertoires in COVID-19. TCRdb keeps only in-frame clones here, not all; method: immunoSEQ multiplex PCR. Of more than 300,000 clones in the sample, 85% to 90% are singletons; the top ten hold more than 5%. The source material was peripheral blood. All receptors come from a woman between 45 and 65 years old with COVID-19, enrolled during active disease.

The chain joins TRBV7-3 to TRBJ1-1; weak D call: TRBD1 (6 bases). This CDR3 is 15 amino acids long. The V gene lost 4 bases and the J gene lost 1 base, with 13 bases spanning the gap. Per the germline V gene, CDR1 is SGHTA and CDR2 is FQGTGA. The CDR3 reads CASSSQSQGNTEAFF. The CDR3 DNA reads as TGTGCCAGCAGCTCCCAATCACAGGGGAACACTGAAGCTTTCTTT.

The rearrangement links TRBV11-2 to TRBJ2-7, with a tentative D call TRBD1 (6 bases). The V end lost 5 bases, the J end lost 2 bases, and 25 bases lay between the germline ends. The CDR3 has 18 residues. The V gene's germline CDR1 is SGHAT and CDR2 FQNNGV. Written as DNA, the CDR3 is TGTGCCAGCAGCCATAATTTAAAGGCGGCAGGGGCGACCTACGAGCAGTACTTC. Its protein product is CASSHNLKAAGATYEQYF.